This TCR beta chain is drawn from a study of blood T cells in healthy people across ages. Isolation per sample recovered at least 7 million PBMCs. A J-beta primer mix and a sample-barcoded 5' primer were used in a second PCR of about 7 to 12 cycles. Each of the cDNA molecules was tagged by a template-switch adaptor with 12 random nucleotides. TCRdb re-called the 5' RACE reads through MiXCR, storing one row per CDR3 protein. Found here are around 970,000 distinct CDR3 sequences, around 54% of them singletons; the top ten hold 20% to 25%. The TCR sequence derives from a woman aged 55-70 years in good health. Sequencing used blood.

CDR3 protein: CSARDLLQGMYGYTF. CDR3 DNA: TGCAGTGCTAGAGATCTGTTACAGGGGATGTATGGCTACACCTTC. The chain joins TRBV20-1 to TRBJ1-2; 7 nucleotides agree with TRBD1. Trimming cost V 0 bases and J 5 bases; bases outside gene matches: 9. Looked up from germline, CDR1 is DFQATT and CDR2 is SNEGSKA (reference sequence). The CDR3 sequence is 15 residues long.